Listed below are T cell receptor beta chains from one sample, sequenced in a study of radiotherapy plus CTLA-4 blockade in lung cancer. Sequenced by immunoSEQ multiplex PCR; TCRdb stores in-frame clones only, minus some. Of tens of thousands of clones listed, about 87% are singletons. This material consisted of peripheral blood, taken from a patient treated with radiotherapy plus ipilimumab. The receptors shown here come from a human donor with non-small cell lung cancer that progressed on radiotherapy plus ipilimumab. The CDR3 runs from the conserved cysteine through the conserved F or W. D genes are given only for firm matches. Rows give clone size only sometimes, using once, few, many, or a class for an expanded clone.

J,size,D,V,CDR3,DNA
TRBJ1-2,.,.,TRBV20-1,CSAPLSYGYTF,TGCAGTGCTCCTTTATCCTATGGCTACACCTTC
TRBJ1-1,.,.,TRBV27,CASSFGTRGGTEAFF,TGTGCCAGCAGTTTTGGGACGCGGGGGGGCACTGAAGCTTTCTTT
TRBJ2-1,.,TRBD2,TRBV18,CASSRGGYNEQFF,TGTGCCAGCTCCCGCGGGGGTTACAATGAGCAGTTCTTC
TRBJ1-2,.,TRBD1,TRBV4-1,CASSQGPGGGYGYTF,TGCGCCAGCAGCCAAGGCCCAGGGGGCGGCTATGGCTACACCTTC
TRBJ1-1,.,.,TRBV7-9,CASSPGRGMNTEAFF,TGTGCCAGCAGTCCTGGACGGGGGATGAACACTGAAGCTTTCTTT
TRBJ1-3,.,TRBD1,TRBV18,CASSPSGQGAGNTIYF,TGTGCCAGCTCACCATCGGGACAGGGGGCTGGAAACACCATATATTTT
TRBJ1-6,.,TRBD1,TRBV5-1,CASSRTGGNSPLHF,TGCGCCAGCAGCCGGACAGGGGGAAATTCACCCCTCCACTTT
TRBJ1-5,.,TRBD1,TRBV30,CAWSGQGSQPQHF,TGTGCCTGGAGTGGACAGGGAAGTCAGCCCCAGCATTTT
TRBJ2-7,.,.,TRBV6-5,CASSPSTLPYEQYF,TGTGCCAGCAGCCCCTCGACACTTCCCTACGAGCAGTACTTC
TRBJ1-1,few,.,TRBV4-3,CASSQDGRGGNTEAFF,TGCGCCAGCAGCCAAGATGGGCGGGGTGGGAACACTGAAGCTTTCTTT
TRBJ1-1,.,TRBD1,TRBV7-8,CASSPEGTVNTEAFF,TGTGCCAGCAGCCCAGAGGGGACAGTGAACACTGAAGCTTTCTTT
TRBJ1-2,once,TRBD1,TRBV28,CASSRQGYGYTF,TGTGCCAGCAGCCGACAGGGATATGGCTACACCTTC
TRBJ1-2,.,.,TRBV9,CASSGHGPYGYTF,TGTGCCAGCAGCGGGCATGGCCCCTATGGCTACACCTTC
TRBJ2-7,few,TRBD2,TRBV6-9,CASSPWEGPGIEQYF,TGTGCCAGCAGTCCATGGGAGGGCCCTGGAATTGAGCAGTACTTC
TRBJ2-2,.,.,TRBV30,CAWRQYLDGELFF,TGTGCCTGGAGACAATACCTGGACGGGGAGCTGTTTTTT
TRBJ2-1,.,TRBD2,TRBV5-8,CASSALLAGTSGNEQFF,TGTGCCAGCAGCGCCCTACTAGCGGGAACCTCCGGGAATGAGCAGTTCTTC
TRBJ2-2,.,TRBD2,TRBV5-1,CASSLLSGGAGTGELFF,TGCGCCAGCAGCCTCCTTAGCGGGGGGGCCGGCACCGGGGAGCTGTTTTTT